Sequencing of this TCR beta chain was carried out in a study of T cells after posttransplantation cyclophosphamide. Method: immunoSEQ multiplex PCR; TCRdb's copy keeps in-frame clones and lacks some. The data hold tens of thousands of clones, with around 73% observed a single time. Study-wide results and limits: Skin or GI-infiltrating T cells shared few TRB sequences with blood.

The V and J ends lost 5 bases and 5 bases respectively, with 18 bases between them. The CDR3 totals 15 residues. The germline CDR1 and CDR2 sequences are MDHEN and SYDVKM. This related bone marrow graft donor gave peripheral blood on the day of marrow donation. This clone has just one count. Its antigen is unknown. This sequence was found in a woman aged 60-70 years in good health, CMV-negative, and a related stem cell transplant donor. The specimen was memory CD4+ T cells sorted from PBMCs. The chain uses TRBV28 and TRBJ2-5; D is perhaps TRBD1 (6 bases). The DNA for the CDR3 is TGTGCCAGCAGTCCTGCCGGGACAAATAGGGAGACCCAGTACTTC. It is translated as CASSPAGTNRETQYF.